The next 20 T cell receptor beta chains were all read from a single sample in a study of blood T cell repertoires in COVID-19. Sequencing used immunoSEQ multiplex PCR; TCRdb keeps in-frame clones, though not all of them. Of 400,000 to 500,000 clones in the sample, 80% to 90% were seen once. The source material was peripheral blood. The origin of the receptors is a woman in her 30s with active or convalescent COVID-19.

The rearrangement joins TRBV4-1 to TRBJ1-5; TRBD1 matches at 8 bases. Germline CDR1 MGHRA, CDR2 YSYEKL. Unmatched junction bases numbered 3, after V lost 2 bases and J lost 6 bases. The CDR3 totals 14 residues. The CDR3 reads CASSQTGGFQPQHF. The CDR3 bases are TGCGCCAGCAGCCAAACAGGGGGTTTTCAGCCCCAGCATTTT.

This clone was recorded only once. The chain recombines TRBV13 with TRBJ2-1, with 13 bases matching TRBD2. V lost 1 base to trimming and J lost 8 bases; unmatched junction nucleotides: 8. In germline, CDR1 is PRHDT, CDR2 FYEKMQ (reference sequence). The CDR3 length is 17 residues. The CDR3 nucleotides are TGTGCCAGCAGCTTAGATACTAGCGGGAGGGCCATCCATGAGCAGTTCTTC. As protein: CASSLDTSGRAIHEQFF.

CDR3 in amino acids: CASSKNYSGGTDTQYF. The CDR3 DNA reads TGTGCCAGCAGCAAGAACTACTCAGGGGGCACAGATACGCAGTATTTT. This rearrangement joins TRBV21-1 to TRBJ2-3; the table's D call, TRBD1, was not checked against the DNA. TRBV21-1 is a pseudogene segment. This CDR3 has 16 amino acids.

The chain links TRBV3-1 (or the pseudogene TRBV3-2) to TRBJ2-7; 11 positions agree with TRBD2. V was pared by 4 bases and J by 0 bases, with 8 bases of the junction left unmatched. Germline V gene sequence: CDR1 LGHDT, CDR2 YNNKEL (reference sequence). This CDR3 is built from 17 residues. The CDR3, as DNA: TGTGCCAGCAGCCCTGAGACTAGCGGGGCTGGCTCCTACGAGCAGTACTTC. Protein: CASSPETSGAGSYEQYF.

V gene TRBV7-2 combines with J gene TRBJ2-3; 9 bases fit TRBD2. Germline CDR1 and CDR2: SGHTA and FQGNSA. The CDR3 spans 15 residues. Losses at the gene ends were 4 bases for V and 4 bases for J; bases not matched to a gene: 6. The CDR3 sequence: CASSSLAGVADTQYF. In nucleotides, the CDR3 is TGTGCCAGCAGCTCACTAGCGGGTGTTGCAGATACGCAGTATTTT.

The chain couples TRBV19 to TRBJ1-3; TRBD1 might be the D (6 bases). This CDR3 is built from 13 residues. V gave up 3 bases and J gave up 6 bases, with 9 bases separating them. Germline loops: CDR1 LNHDA, CDR2 SQIVND (reference sequence). DNA of the CDR3: TGTGCCAGTAGTATTGCAGGGGCAAACACCATATATTTT. It encodes CASSIAGANTIYF.

V is TRBV6-4 and J is TRBJ1-6, with D unclear. Germline values: CDR1 MRHNA, CDR2 SNTAGT. The CDR3 runs 14 residues. Trimming took 4 bases from V and 10 from J, leaving 14 bases between them. As DNA, the CDR3 is TGTGCCAGCAGTGTTGGAGGAGAAGGCTCACCCCTCCACTTT. Translation gives CASSVGGEGSPLHF.

The chain employs TRBV4-1 and TRBJ1-5; 7 nucleotides align to TRBD1. The CDR3 loop spans 15 amino acids. Trimming removed 1 base from V and 10 bases from J; junction bases left unmatched: 10. Germline V lookup: CDR1 MGHRA, CDR2 YSYEKL. In DNA form, the CDR3 reads TGCGCCAGCAGCCAAGCCGGGACAGCCGGCCGCCCCCAGCATTTT. Amino acid sequence: CASSQAGTAGRPQHF.

The CDR3 nucleotides are TGTGCCAGCAGCAAATTGGGTGGACAGGGAACCCTGTGGGAGTACTTC. Encoded protein: CASSKLGGQGTLWEYF. V usage is TRBV21-1 and J usage is TRBJ2-7; the table's D call, TRBD1, has no DNA check behind it. TRBV21-1 is labeled a pseudogene. This CDR3 has 16 amino acids.

This chain joins TRBV3-1 (or the pseudogene TRBV3-2) and TRBJ2-1; 9 positions agree with TRBD2. CDR3 length: 16 amino acids. Looked up from germline, CDR1 is LGHDT and CDR2 is YNNKEL (reference sequence). V shed 6 bases, J shed 1 base, and the junction held 7 bases outside the gene matches. CDR3 in amino acids: CASSPFAGGSYNEQFF. The DNA for the CDR3 is TGTGCCAGCAGTCCCTTCGCGGGAGGGTCCTACAATGAGCAGTTCTTC.

The chain is built from TRBV6-5 and TRBJ1-6; D uncertain. The CDR3 runs 13 residues. Germline loops: CDR1 MNHEY, CDR2 SVGAGI. Trimming removed 7 bases from V and 0 bases from J, with 4 bases in between. CDR3 protein: CASMSSYNSPLHF. CDR3 DNA sequence: TGTGCCAGCATGAGCTCCTATAATTCACCCCTCCACTTT.

The V gene is TRBV11-2, the J gene TRBJ1-4; 9 bases agree with TRBD1. The CDR3 contains 17 residues. Germline CDR1 SGHAT, CDR2 FQNNGV. Losses at the gene ends were 3 bases for V and 5 bases for J; bases not matched to a gene: 10. The CDR3 coding sequence is TGTGCCAGCAGCTTCCGGAGGGGGACAGGGACGAATGAAAAACTGTTTTTT. Translated: CASSFRRGTGTNEKLFF.

The rearrangement links TRBV2 to TRBJ2-3; 10 bases are a match to TRBD2. Germline loops: CDR1 SNHLY, CDR2 FYNNEI. With 5 bases clipped from V and 6 bases from J, the junction kept 14 bases outside the gene matches. The length of the CDR3 is 17 residues. CDR3 amino acids: CASSPKASGGHQDTQYF. For the CDR3, the DNA is TGTGCCAGCAGTCCCAAGGCTAGCGGGGGCCACCAGGATACGCAGTATTTT.

The chain has TRBV6-2 or TRBV6-3 and TRBJ2-7, with a possible D match to TRBD1 (5 bases). V lost 0 bases to trimming and J lost 5 bases, with 11 bases between them. Germline V lookup: CDR1 MNHEY, CDR2 SVGEGT. The CDR3 consists of 14 residues. Here the CDR3 reads CASSYSGAVHEQYF. In nucleotides, the CDR3 is TGTGCCAGCAGTTACTCAGGGGCCGTCCACGAGCAGTACTTC.

This chain uses TRBV30 with TRBJ2-7, with TRBD1 matching 7 bases. With V trimmed by 5 bases and J by 3 bases, 4 bases remained unmatched. The CDR3 extends over 12 amino acids. The germline gives CDR1 GTSNPN, CDR2 SVGIG (reference sequence). The CDR3 DNA follows: TGTGCCTGGTGGGCAGGGGGCTACGAGCAGTACTTC. The encoded protein is CAWWAGGYEQYF.

This CDR3 is CASSSPTGDSGNTIYF. CDR3 nucleotide sequence: TGTGCCAGCAGTTCACCGACAGGAGACTCTGGAAACACCATATATTTT. V is TRBV6-6 and J is TRBJ1-3; TRBD1 might be the D (6 bases). The germline V and J ends were trimmed by 4 bases and 0 bases, with 13 bases remaining between them. Germline-derived CDR1 and CDR2 are MNHNY and SVGAGI (reference sequence). The CDR3 sequence is 16 residues long.

This clone was detected only a few times. The chain is built from TRBV28 and TRBJ2-7; 9 nucleotides agree with TRBD1. This CDR3 is built from 14 residues. Germline assignment: CDR1 MDHEN and CDR2 SYDVKM. The V segment lost 3 bases and the J segment 6 bases; nucleotides outside the gene matches: 6. The CDR3 DNA reads as TGTGCCAGCAGTTTCTTGGGACAGGGCCCCGAGCAGTACTTC. It encodes CASSFLGQGPEQYF.

This clone was counted between two and nine times. The chain combines TRBV5-1 with TRBJ1-6; TRBD1 matches at 7 bases. Trimming took 1 base from V and 7 from J; bases not matched to a gene: 5. Germline values: CDR1 SGHRS, CDR2 YFSETQ. The CDR3 contains 15 residues. CDR3 DNA sequence: TGCGCCAGCAGCTTGAGTGGGGACAGCAATTCACCCCTCCACTTT. Amino acid sequence: CASSLSGDSNSPLHF. Filled out from reference TRBV5-1 and TRBJ1-6, the complete variable domain reads KAGVTQTPRYLIKTRGQQVTLSCSPISGHRSVSWYQQTPGQGLQFLFEYFSETQRNKGNFPGRFSGRQFSNSRSEMNVSTLELGDSALYLCASSLSGDSNSPLHFGNGTRLTVT.

The chain links TRBV7-2 to TRBJ2-3, with 11 positions matching TRBD2. The CDR3 contains 14 residues. Trimming removed 5 bases from V and 6 bases from J; junction bases left unmatched: 4. Germline CDR1 SGHTA, CDR2 FQGNSA. In nucleotides, the CDR3 is TGTGCCAGCAGCCCGGGACTAGCGGCGGATACGCAGTATTTT. It yields the protein CASSPGLAADTQYF.

The rearrangement joins TRBV5-1 to TRBJ2-2; 7 nucleotides agree with TRBD1. From germline, CDR1 is SGHRS and CDR2 YFSETQ. The trim removed 3 bases at V and 3 bases at J, leaving 2 bases unmatched. This CDR3 is 14 amino acids long. The CDR3 DNA is TGCGCCAGCAGCTCCAGGGGGTACACCGGGGAGCTGTTTTTT. Amino acids: CASSSRGYTGELFF. Complete variable domain (other parts from reference TRBV5-1 and TRBJ2-2): KAGVTQTPRYLIKTRGQQVTLSCSPISGHRSVSWYQQTPGQGLQFLFEYFSETQRNKGNFPGRFSGRQFSNSRSEMNVSTLELGDSALYLCASSSRGYTGELFFGEGSRLTVL.